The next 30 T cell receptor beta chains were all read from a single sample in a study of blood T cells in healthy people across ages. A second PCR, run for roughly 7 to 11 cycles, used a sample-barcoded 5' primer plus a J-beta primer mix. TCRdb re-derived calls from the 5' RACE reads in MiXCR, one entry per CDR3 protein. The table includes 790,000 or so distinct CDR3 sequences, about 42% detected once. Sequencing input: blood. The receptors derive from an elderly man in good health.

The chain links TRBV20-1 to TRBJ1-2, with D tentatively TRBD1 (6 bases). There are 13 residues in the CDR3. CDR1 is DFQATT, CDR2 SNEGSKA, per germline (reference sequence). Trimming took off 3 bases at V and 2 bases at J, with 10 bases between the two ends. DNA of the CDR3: TGCAGTGCTAGTAACAGGGCAAACTATGGCTACACCTTC. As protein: CSASNRANYGYTF.

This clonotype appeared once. The CDR3 is CSARPGQADTQYF. The CDR3 nucleotides read TGCAGTGCTCGGCCCGGACAGGCCGATACGCAGTATTTT. The chain joins TRBV20-1 to TRBJ2-3; 7 bases line up with TRBD1. V dropped 5 bases and J dropped 6; count of bases not matched to a gene: 8. This CDR3 contains 13 residues. Germline lookup yields CDR1 DFQATT and CDR2 SNEGSKA (reference sequence).

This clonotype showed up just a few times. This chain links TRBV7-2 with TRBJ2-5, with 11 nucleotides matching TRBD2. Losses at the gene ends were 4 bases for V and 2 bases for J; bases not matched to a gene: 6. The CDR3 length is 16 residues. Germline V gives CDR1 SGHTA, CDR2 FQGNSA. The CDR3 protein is CASSWSGTSGQETQYF. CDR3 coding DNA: TGTGCCAGCAGCTGGAGCGGGACTAGCGGACAAGAGACCCAGTACTTC.

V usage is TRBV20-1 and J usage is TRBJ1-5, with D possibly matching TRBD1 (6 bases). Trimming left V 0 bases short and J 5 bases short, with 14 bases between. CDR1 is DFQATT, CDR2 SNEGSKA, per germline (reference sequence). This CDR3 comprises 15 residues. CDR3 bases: TGCAGTGCTAGAGATTTCCGAAAGGGGGATCAGCCCCAGCATTTT. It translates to CSARDFRKGDQPQHF.

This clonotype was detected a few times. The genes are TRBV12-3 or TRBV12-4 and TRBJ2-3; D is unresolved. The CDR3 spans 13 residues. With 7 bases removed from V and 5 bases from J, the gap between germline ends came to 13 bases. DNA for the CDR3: TGTGCCAGCAACTCTCGGTGGCAAGATACGCAGTATTTT. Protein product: CASNSRWQDTQYF.

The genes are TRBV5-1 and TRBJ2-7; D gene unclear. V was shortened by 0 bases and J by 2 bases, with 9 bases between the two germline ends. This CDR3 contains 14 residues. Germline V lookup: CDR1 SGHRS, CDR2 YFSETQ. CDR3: CASSLVLAPYEQYF. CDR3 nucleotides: TGCGCCAGCAGCTTGGTGTTGGCCCCCTACGAGCAGTACTTC. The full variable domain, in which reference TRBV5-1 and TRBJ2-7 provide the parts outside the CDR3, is KAGVTQTPRYLIKTRGQQVTLSCSPISGHRSVSWYQQTPGQGLQFLFEYFSETQRNKGNFPGRFSGRQFSNSRSEMNVSTLELGDSALYLCASSLVLAPYEQYFGPGTRLTVT.

The CDR3 sequence is CASSVAAGDAKLFF. The CDR3, as DNA: TGTGCCAGCAGCGTAGCGGCAGGGGATGCAAAACTGTTTTTT. The genes are TRBV9 and TRBJ1-4; D is possibly TRBD1 (6 bases). The V gene lost 0 bases and the J gene lost 10 bases, with 13 bases spanning the gap. The CDR3 has 14 amino acids. Germline lookup yields CDR1 SGDLS and CDR2 YYNGEE.

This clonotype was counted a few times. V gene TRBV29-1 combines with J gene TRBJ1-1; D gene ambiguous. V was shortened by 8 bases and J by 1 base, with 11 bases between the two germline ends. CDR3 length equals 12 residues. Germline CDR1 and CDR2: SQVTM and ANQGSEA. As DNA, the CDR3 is TGCAGCTCAAGGACGGCGAACACTGAAGCTTTCTTT. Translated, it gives CSSRTANTEAFF.

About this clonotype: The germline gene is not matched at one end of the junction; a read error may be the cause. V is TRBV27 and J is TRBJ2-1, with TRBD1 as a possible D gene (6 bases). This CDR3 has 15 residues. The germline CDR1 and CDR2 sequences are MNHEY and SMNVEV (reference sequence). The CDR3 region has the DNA TGTGCCAACAGTTTAGGGTCAGGGGCATACAGTGAGCAGTTCTTC. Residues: CANSLGSGAYSEQFF.

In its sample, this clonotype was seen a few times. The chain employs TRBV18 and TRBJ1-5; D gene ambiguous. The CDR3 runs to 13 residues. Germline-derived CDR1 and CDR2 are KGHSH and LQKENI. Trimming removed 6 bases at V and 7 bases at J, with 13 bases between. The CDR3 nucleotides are TGTGCCAGCTCCCGGGGAGGGCGGCAGCCCCAGCATTTT. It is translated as CASSRGGRQPQHF.

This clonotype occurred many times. DNA for the CDR3: TGTGCCAGCAGCCCTTCCGTAGGCTCCCCGAAAAACATTCAGTACTTC. It encodes CASSPSVGSPKNIQYF. The V and J genes are TRBV5-5 and TRBJ2-4; D is uncertain. Per germline, CDR1 SGHKS and CDR2 YYEKEE (reference sequence). The V end was cut by 4 bases, the J end by 4 bases, with 18 bases between. CDR3 length: 16 amino acids. The variable domain in full, with the rest retrieved from reference TRBV5-5 and TRBJ2-4, is DAGVTQSPTHLIKTRGQQVTLRCSPISGHKSVSWYQQVLGQGPQFIFQYYEKEERGRGNFPDRFSARQFPNYSSELNVNALLLGDSALYLCASSPSVGSPKNIQYFGAGTRLSVL.

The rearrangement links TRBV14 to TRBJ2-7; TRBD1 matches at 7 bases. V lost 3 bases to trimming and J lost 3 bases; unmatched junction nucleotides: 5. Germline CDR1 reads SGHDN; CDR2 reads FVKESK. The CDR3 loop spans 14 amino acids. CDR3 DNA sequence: TGTGCCAGCAGCCAGACAGGGACGATCTACGAGCAGTACTTC. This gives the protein CASSQTGTIYEQYF.

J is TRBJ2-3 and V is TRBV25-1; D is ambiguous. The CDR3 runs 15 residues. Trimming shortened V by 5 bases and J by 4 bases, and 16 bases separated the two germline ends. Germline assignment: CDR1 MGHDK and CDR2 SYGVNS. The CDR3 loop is CASSYSQPIPDTQYF. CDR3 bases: TGTGCCAGCAGTTATAGCCAACCGATACCAGATACGCAGTATTTT.

This chain's CDR3 is CASSPIAGRGFDEQFF. The CDR3 DNA is TGTGCCAGCAGCCCCATAGCGGGGAGGGGTTTTGATGAGCAGTTCTTC. The chain uses TRBV14 and TRBJ2-1, with 8 bases that match TRBD2. The length of the CDR3 is 16 residues. CDR1 and CDR2 (germline): SGHDN, FVKESK. The trim removed 4 bases at V and 8 bases at J, leaving 13 bases unmatched.

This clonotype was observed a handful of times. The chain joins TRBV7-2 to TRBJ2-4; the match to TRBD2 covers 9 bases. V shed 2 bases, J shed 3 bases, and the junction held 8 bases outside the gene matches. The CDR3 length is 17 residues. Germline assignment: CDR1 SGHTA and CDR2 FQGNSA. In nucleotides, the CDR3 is TGTGCCAGCAGCTTAAGAGATGCGGGAGGGGACAAAAACATTCAGTACTTC. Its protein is CASSLRDAGGDKNIQYF.

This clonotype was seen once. The CDR3 DNA follows: TGTGCCAGCAGTGGAGAGACTAGCGGACTGCAAGAGACCCAGTACTTC. Protein: CASSGETSGLQETQYF. The chain joins TRBV2 to TRBJ2-5; TRBD2 agrees at 9 bases. The CDR3 runs 16 residues. CDR1 is SNHLY and CDR2 is FYNNEI in the germline V gene. V dropped 4 bases and J dropped 2; count of bases not matched to a gene: 8.

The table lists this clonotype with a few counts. The CDR3 region has the DNA TGTGCCAGCAGCTTAGCAGGGACAGGGATCCACGAGCAGTACTTC. As protein: CASSLAGTGIHEQYF. The chain uses TRBV7-9 and TRBJ2-7, with 9 bases aligning to TRBD1. With V trimmed by 0 bases and J by 5 bases, 5 bases remained unmatched. Germline V gene lookup returns CDR1 SEHNR and CDR2 FQNEAQ (reference sequence). The CDR3 extends over 15 amino acids. The entire variable domain, with the rest obtained from reference TRBV7-9 and TRBJ2-7, is as follows: DTGVSQNPRHKITKRGQNVTFRCDPISEHNRLYWYRQTLGQGPEFLTYFQNEAQLEKSRLLSDRFSAERPKGSFSTLEIQRTEQGDSAMYLCASSLAGTGIHEQYFGPGTRLTVT.

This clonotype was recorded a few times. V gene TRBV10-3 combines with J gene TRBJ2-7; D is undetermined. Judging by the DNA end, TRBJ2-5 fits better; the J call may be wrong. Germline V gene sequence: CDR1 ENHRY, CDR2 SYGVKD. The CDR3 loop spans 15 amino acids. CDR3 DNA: TGTGCCATCAGTGAGTCACTTCAGGAATTTGAGACCCAGTACTTC. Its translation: CAISESLQEFETQYF.

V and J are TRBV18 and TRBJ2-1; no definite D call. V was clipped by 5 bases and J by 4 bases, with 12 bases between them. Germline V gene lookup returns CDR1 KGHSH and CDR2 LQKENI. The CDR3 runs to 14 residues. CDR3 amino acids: CASSGRISYNEQFF. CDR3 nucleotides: TGTGCCAGCTCAGGGCGGATTTCGTACAATGAGCAGTTCTTC. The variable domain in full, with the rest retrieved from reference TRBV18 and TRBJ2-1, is NAGVMQNPRHLVRRRGQEARLRCSPMKGHSHVYWYRQLPEEGLKFMVYLQKENIIDESGMPKERFSAEFPKEGPSILRIQQVVRGDSAAYFCASSGRISYNEQFFGPGTRLTVL.

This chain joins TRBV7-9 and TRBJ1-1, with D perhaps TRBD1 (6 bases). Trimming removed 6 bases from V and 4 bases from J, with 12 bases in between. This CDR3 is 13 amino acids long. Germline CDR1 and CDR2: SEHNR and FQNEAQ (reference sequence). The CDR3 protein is CASRARGGTEAFF. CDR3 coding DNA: TGTGCCAGCAGGGCCAGGGGAGGCACTGAAGCTTTCTTT.

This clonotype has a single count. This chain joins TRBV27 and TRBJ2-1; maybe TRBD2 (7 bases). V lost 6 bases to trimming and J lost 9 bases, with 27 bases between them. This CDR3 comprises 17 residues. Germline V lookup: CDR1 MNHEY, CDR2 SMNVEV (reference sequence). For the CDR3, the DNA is TGTGCCAGCAGCCGCCTGGGGGGGGCCGTGGATTATCTTGAGCAGTTCTTC. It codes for CASSRLGGAVDYLEQFF.

CDR3 in amino acids: CASWLTGPYEQYF. DNA for the CDR3: TGTGCCAGCTGGTTGACAGGCCCCTACGAGCAGTACTTC. J is TRBJ2-7 and V is TRBV6-2 or TRBV6-3; D is perhaps TRBD1 (6 bases). The length of the CDR3 is 13 residues. V was shortened by 8 bases and J by 2 bases, with 13 bases between the two germline ends. Germline V gene sequence: CDR1 MNHEY, CDR2 SVGEGT.

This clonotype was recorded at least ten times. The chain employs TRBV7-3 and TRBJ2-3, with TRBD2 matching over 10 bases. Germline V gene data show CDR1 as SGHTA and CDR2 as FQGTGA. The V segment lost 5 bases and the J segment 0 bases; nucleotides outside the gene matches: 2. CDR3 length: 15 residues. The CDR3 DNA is TGTGCCAGCAGCAAGACTAGCGGGAGCACAGATACGCAGTATTTT. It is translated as CASSKTSGSTDTQYF. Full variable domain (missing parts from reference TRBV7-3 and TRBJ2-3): GAGVSQTPSNKVTEKGKYVELRCDPISGHTALYWYRQSLGQGPEFLIYFQGTGAADDSGLPNDRFFAVRPEGSVSTLKIQRTERGDSAVYLCASSKTSGSTDTQYFGPGTRLTVL.

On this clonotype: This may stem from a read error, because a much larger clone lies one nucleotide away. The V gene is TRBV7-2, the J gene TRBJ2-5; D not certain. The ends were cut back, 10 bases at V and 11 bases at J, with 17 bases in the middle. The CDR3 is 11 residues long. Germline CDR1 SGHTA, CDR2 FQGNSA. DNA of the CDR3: TGTGCCACCACTGCCCACAATGAGCAGTACTTC. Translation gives CATTAHNEQYF.

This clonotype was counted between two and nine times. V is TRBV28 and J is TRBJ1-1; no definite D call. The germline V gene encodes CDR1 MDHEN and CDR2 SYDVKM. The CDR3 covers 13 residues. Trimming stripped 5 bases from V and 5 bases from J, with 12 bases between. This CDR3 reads CASSLLLGTEAFF. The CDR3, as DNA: TGTGCCAGCAGTCTTCTTCTGGGGACTGAAGCTTTCTTT.

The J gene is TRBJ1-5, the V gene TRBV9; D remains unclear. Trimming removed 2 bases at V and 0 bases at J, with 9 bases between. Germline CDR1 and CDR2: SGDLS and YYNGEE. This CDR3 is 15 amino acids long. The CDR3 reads CASSVGPSSNQPQHF. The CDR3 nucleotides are TGTGCCAGCAGCGTCGGACCTAGTAGCAATCAGCCCCAGCATTTT.

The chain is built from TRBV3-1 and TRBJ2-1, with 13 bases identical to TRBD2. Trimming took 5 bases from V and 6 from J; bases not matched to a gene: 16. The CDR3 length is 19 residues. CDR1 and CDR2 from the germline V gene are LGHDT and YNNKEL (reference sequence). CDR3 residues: CASSSSSGTSGILPNEQFF. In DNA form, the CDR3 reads TGTGCCAGCAGCAGCAGTTCCGGGACTAGCGGGATTCTTCCCAATGAGCAGTTCTTC.

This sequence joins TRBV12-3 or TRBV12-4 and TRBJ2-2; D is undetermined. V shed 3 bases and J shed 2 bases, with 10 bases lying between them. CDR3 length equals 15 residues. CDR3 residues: CASSLVFINTGELFF. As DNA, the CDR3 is TGTGCCAGCAGTTTGGTTTTCATTAACACCGGGGAGCTGTTTTTT.

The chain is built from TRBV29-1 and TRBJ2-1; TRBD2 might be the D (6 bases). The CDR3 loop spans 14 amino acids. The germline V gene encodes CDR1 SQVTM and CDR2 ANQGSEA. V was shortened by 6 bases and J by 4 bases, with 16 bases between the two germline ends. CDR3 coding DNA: TGCAGCGTGGGATCGATTGGGGGGTACAATGAGCAGTTCTTC. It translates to CSVGSIGGYNEQFF.

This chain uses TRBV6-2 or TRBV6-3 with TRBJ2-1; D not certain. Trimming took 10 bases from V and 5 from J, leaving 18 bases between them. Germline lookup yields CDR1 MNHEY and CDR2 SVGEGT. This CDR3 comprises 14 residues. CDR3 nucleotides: TGTGCCATTAGACGCCTCGGAACAAACAATGAGCAGTTCTTC. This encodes CAIRRLGTNNEQFF.